This T cell receptor beta chain was identified in a study of blood T cell repertoires in COVID-19 (TCRdb year 2020). Background on the whole study: The collaborator samples originated in the United States, Italy and Spain and spanned the acute and convalescent phases of COVID-19. The material from the prospective study consisted of cDNA or gDNA derived from T cells, B-cell-depleted T cells, or PBMCs. Subjects who had been exposed to COVID-19, were actively infected with it, or had recovered from it provided the deeply sampled blood TCRbeta repertoires that made up the dataset. A freely available public database, intended as a resource for researchers studying the immune response to SARS-CoV-2, is where the repertoires were released. The samples were drawn from the first 160 participants of the ongoing ImmuneRACE study and from roughly 1,300 subjects provided by 6 global collaborators. A de-identified subject ID, COVID-19 status, age in years and sex were almost always included in the sample metadata. HLA class I and class II types, where available, came from metadata supplied by the sample provider rather than from assay-based typing. Results and caveats for the whole study, not just this receptor: Clinical and demographic metadata were provided uncurated, with the amount varying by source and participant.

The CDR3 measures 15 amino acids from cysteine to phenylalanine. The CDR3 DNA has 45 bases and is translated from base 1. Clipping removes 6 bases from V and 9 bases from J, with 8 as the unmatched junction base count. As encoded in the germline V gene, CDR1 is ENHRY while CDR2 is SYGVKD. The immunoSEQ Assay, a bias-controlled multiplex PCR, was used to amplify TCRbeta CDR3 regions from genomic DNA. The paper's data handling went like this. Nucleated cell counts per sample were estimated from amplification of reference gene primers within the assay. To quantify the absolute abundance of each unique TCRbeta CDR3 rearrangement, sequence reads were collapsed and filtered. For each sample, productive Simpson clonality was calculated as the square root of Simpson's diversity index across productive rearrangements. TCRdb obtained this table from immuneACCESS and retained in-frame rearrangements with V and J assigned. These tables miss some clones; where compared with another copy, unresolved V genes account for less than half of the shortfall, and the remainder is unexplained. V and J calls and clone size follow that table, whereas D and trimming were derived from the DNA. The sample yields around 270,000 clones; around 89% were counted once. The top ten hold roughly 5.1% of the sample.

Points on this clone: It has no known antigen specificity. Base quality data are lacking; no much larger clone is found one base away.

Each collaborating institution followed its own protocols to collect whole blood in K2EDTA tubes. For TCRbeta analysis, collaborators shipped samples in one of three forms: frozen whole blood, isolated PBMCs, or DNA extracted from either of those sample types. Sample: peripheral blood. The TCR comes from a man aged 40-55 years with acute or convalescent COVID-19. This receptor chain uses TRBV10-3 and TRBJ1-6, with 10 bases matching TRBD1. CDR3 region: CAIRGTGESSSPLHF. The sequenced DNA is TGTGCCATCAGGGGGACAGGGGAAAGCAGTTCACCCCTCCACTTT.